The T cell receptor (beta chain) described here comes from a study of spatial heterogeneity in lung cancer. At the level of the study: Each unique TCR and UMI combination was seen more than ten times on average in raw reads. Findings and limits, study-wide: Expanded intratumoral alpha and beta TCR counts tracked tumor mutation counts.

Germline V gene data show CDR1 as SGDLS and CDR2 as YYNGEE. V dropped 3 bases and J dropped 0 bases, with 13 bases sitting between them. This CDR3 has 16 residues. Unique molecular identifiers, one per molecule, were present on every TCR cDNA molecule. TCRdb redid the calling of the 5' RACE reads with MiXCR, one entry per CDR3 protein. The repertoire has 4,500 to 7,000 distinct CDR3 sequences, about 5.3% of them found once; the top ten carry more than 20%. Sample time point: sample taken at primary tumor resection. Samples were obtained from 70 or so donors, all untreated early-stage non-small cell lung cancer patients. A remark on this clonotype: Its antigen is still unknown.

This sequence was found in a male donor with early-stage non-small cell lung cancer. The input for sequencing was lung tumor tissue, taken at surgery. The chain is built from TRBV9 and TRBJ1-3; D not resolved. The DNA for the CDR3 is TGTGCCAGCAGCGCGGGGTTAACGGTCTCTGGAAACACCATATATTTT. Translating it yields CASSAGLTVSGNTIYF.